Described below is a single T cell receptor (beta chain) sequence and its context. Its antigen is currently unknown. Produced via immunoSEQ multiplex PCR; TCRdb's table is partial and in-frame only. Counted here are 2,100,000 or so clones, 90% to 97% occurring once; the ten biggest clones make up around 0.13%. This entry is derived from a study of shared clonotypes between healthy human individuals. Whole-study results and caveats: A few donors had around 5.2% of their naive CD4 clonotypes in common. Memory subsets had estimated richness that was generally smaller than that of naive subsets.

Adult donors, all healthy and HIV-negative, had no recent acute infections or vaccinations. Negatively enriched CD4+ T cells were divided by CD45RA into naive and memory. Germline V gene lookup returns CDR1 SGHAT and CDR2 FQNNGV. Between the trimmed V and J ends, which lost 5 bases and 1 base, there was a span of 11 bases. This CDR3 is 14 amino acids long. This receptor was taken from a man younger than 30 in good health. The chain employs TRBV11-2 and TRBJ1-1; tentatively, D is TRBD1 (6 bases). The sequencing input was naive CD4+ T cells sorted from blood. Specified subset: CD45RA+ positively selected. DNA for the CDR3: TGTGCCAGCAGCCCAGGGGAAGAGAACACTGAAGCTTTCTTT. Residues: CASSPGEENTEAFF.